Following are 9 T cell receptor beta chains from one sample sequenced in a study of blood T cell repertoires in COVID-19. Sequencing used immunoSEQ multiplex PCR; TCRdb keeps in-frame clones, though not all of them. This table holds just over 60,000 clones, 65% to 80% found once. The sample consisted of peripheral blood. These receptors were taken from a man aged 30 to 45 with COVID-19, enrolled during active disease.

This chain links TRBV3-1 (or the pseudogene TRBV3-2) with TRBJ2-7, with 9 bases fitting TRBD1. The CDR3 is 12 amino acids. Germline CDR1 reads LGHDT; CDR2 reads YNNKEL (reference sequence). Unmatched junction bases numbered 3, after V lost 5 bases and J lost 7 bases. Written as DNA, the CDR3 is TGTGCCAGCAGCTCGGGACAGGGAGAGCAGTACTTC. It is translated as CASSSGQGEQYF.

This chain's CDR3 is CASSYISGRGADTQYF. In DNA, the CDR3 is TGCGCCAGCAGCTACATTAGCGGGAGAGGGGCAGATACGCAGTATTTT. The chain carries TRBV5-1 and TRBJ2-3, with 9 bases identical to TRBD2. CDR1 and CDR2 from the germline V gene are SGHRS and YFSETQ. CDR3 length: 16 residues. V lost 3 bases, J lost 4 bases, and 9 bases stayed unmatched.

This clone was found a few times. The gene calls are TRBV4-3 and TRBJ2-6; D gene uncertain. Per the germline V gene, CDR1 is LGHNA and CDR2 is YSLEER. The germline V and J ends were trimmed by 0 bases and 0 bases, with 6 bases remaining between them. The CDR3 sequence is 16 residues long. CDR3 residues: CASSQDLSSGANVLTF. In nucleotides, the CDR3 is TGCGCCAGCAGCCAAGATCTGAGCTCTGGGGCCAACGTCCTGACTTTC.

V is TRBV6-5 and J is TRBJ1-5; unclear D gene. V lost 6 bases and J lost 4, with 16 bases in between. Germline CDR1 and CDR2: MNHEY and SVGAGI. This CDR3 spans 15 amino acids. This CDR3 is CASSPGVLRNQPQHF. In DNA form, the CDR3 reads TGTGCCAGCAGCCCCGGAGTCTTAAGGAATCAGCCCCAGCATTTT.

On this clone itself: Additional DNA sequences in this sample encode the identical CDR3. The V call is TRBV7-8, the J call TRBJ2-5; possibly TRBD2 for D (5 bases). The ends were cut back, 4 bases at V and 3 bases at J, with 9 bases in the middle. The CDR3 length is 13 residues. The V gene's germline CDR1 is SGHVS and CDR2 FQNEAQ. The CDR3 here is CASSSQRKETQYF. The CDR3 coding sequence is TGTGCCAGCAGCTCTCAGCGGAAAGAGACCCAGTACTTC. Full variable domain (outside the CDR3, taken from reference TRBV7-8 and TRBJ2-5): GAGVSQSPRYKVAKRGQDVALRCDPISGHVSLFWYQQALGQGPEFLTYFQNEAQLDKSGLPSDRFFAERPEGSVSTLKIQRTQQEDSAVYLCASSSQRKETQYFGPGTRLLVL.

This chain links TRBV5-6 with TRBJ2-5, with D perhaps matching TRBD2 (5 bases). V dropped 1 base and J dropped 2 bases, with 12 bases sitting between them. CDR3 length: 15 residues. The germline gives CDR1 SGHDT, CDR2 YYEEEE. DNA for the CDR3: TGTGCCAGCAGCTTGCCGAGCGGAATACAAGAGACCCAGTACTTC. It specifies CASSLPSGIQETQYF.

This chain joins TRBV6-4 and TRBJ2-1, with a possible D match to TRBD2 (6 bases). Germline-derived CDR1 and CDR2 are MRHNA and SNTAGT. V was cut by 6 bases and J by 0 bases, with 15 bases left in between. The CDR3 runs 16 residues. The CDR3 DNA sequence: TGTGCCAGCAGCAATGGGGACTCGAGCTCCTACAATGAGCAGTTCTTC. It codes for CASSNGDSSSYNEQFF.

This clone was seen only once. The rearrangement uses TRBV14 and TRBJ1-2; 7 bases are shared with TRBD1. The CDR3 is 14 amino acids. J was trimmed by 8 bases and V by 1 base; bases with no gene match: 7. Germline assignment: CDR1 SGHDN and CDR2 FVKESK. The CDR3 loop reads CASSQVTGESGYTF. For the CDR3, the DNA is TGTGCCAGCAGCCAAGTTACAGGGGAAAGCGGCTACACCTTC.

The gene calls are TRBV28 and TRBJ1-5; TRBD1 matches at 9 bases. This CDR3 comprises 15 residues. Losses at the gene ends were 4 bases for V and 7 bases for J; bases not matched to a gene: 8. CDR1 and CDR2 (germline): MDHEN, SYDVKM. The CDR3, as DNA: TGTGCCAGCAGTTCTCCGGGACAGGGACGACAGCCCCAGCATTTT. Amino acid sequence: CASSSPGQGRQPQHF. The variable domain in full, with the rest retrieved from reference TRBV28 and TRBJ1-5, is DVKVTQSSRYLVKRTGEKVFLECVQDMDHENMFWYRQDPGLGLRLIYFSYDVKMKEKGDIPEGYSVSREKKERFSLILESASTNQTSMYLCASSSPGQGRQPQHFGDGTRLSIL.